This T cell receptor (beta chain) was captured in a study of T cells in Graves' hyperthyroidism and ophthalmopathy (dated 2019 in TCRdb). Context from the whole study: Peripheral blood samples were taken at the time of initial diagnosis, prior to any treatment. TCR Vbeta CDR3 sequencing of 130 to 150 peripheral blood samples (approximately 44 ophthalmopathy, roughly 74 hyperthyroidism and around 17 progressor patients) is reported in the paper. To identify distinguishing TCR V-J signatures, a discovery cohort of around 100 patients was used, comprising roughly 45 with Graves' ophthalmopathy and 57 with stable Graves' hyperthyroidism. The 100 or so discovery patients were divided at random into training and test sets in a 7:3 ratio. Prospective prediction of ophthalmopathy was tested in an independent validation cohort of 18 to 20 hyperthyroidism patients and 17 patients who later progressed to ophthalmopathy. After sampling, hyperthyroidism patients received methimazole starting at 30 mg daily, and ophthalmopathy patients received high-dose intravenous methylprednisolone. The study also compared thyroid tissue and blood T-cell repertoires from a handful of Graves' hyperthyroidism patients.

TCR beta CDR3 regions were amplified from RNA transcripts. The TCR CDR3 was subjected to a first round of RT-PCR using the HTBI primer set and the Qiagen OneStep RT-PCR kit. Libraries were constructed in a second round of multiplex PCR, after which size selection and purification were carried out. Sequencing of the libraries was done on an Illumina HiSeq2000 using paired-end 100 bp reads. Concerning the study's data processing: SOAPnuke was used to process the raw data, with reads discarded if the reads contained adapters or uncalled bases, had a mean Phred below 15, or lacked an exact constant-primer or identifier match. COPE v1.2.5 was used to merge high-quality paired reads, and clonotypes were defined as unique nucleotide sequences. Clonotypes were aligned to IMGT TRBV, TRBD and TRBJ reference segments using MiTCR v1.1. The analysis included only V-J combinations with a frequency above 0.0001, which together covered roughly 99% of the repertoires. A TCS score was defined as the ratio between F50 (clonal expansion) and ExV (chaos), using BLOSUM62-based TCRdist between CDR3 peptides within each V-J. Welch's t-statistics and random forest reduced 500 to 550 V-J features to roughly 13, which were used in a naive Bayes classifier (R e1071). The raw public data were reprocessed by TCRdb itself: fastp quality trimming at Q25, MiXCR clonotype calling, in-frame beta chains only. Every CDR3 protein is listed once, alongside the most common genes and DNA of its rows. These V and J calls originate from TCRdb's pipeline instead of the authors' own analysis. This sample gives approximately 710,000 distinct CDR3 sequences in total; 15% to 20% of them show up just once. The ten largest account for 15% to 18% of the sample.

Stable Graves' hyperthyroidism was defined as the absence of progression to ophthalmopathy over 18 months of follow-up. Hyperthyroidism patients were newly diagnosed, had a disease duration of under 2 months, and were aged 18 to 65 years. Any patient with an uncontrolled infection, another autoimmune disease, pregnancy or lactation was excluded. Diagnoses were established on the basis of clinical symptoms, serum thyroxine and TRAb, thyroid ultrasound, and orbital computed tomography. PBMCs were separated from about 10 ml of fresh peripheral blood using Ficoll-Paque density gradient centrifugation. Trizol reagent was used to extract total RNA, and RNA quality was then checked on an Agilent 2100 Bioanalyzer. The germline V gene (reference sequence) sets CDR1 to MNHEY and CDR2 to SMNVEV. A distance of 9 bases separates the germline ends of V and J, which lose 3 bases and 9 bases respectively. Measured from the cysteine to the phenylalanine, the CDR3 is 13 residues long. Of all the DNA, just the CDR3 is kept, 39 bases in frame from base 1.

There are many counts of this clonotype. Its antigen has not been determined. The input lacks base qualities; no much larger clone sits a single base away. What the authors observed across the whole study: Ophthalmopathy was separated from stable hyperthyroidism by a 13 V-J signature model, with 87.88% sensitivity and approximately 84% specificity obtained in cross-validation and 80%/75% obtained in testing. Blood samples also contained most of the expanded thyroid clonotypes (frequency above 0.001), which suggests that blood repertoires may reflect thyroid immune responses. Sample size was not statistically predetermined, and blinding of investigators to group allocation was not performed. In validation, the model predicted progression to ophthalmopathy a median of about 6.5 months before onset, with approximately 71% sensitivity and around 76% specificity.

Recombination joined TRBV27 with TRBJ1-6; TRBD1 is a weak D gene call, 6 bases matching. This sequence originates from a man in his fifties with Graves' hyperthyroidism. The sample was blood. The encoded CDR3 is CASSFSGASPLHF. The nucleotide sequence reads as follows: TGTGCCAGCAGTTTTTCAGGGGCTTCACCCCTCCACTTT.